Below, 9 T cell receptor beta chains from the same sample are listed, as sequenced in a study of blood T cells in healthy people across ages. Combining a sample-barcoded 5' primer with a J-beta primer mix, a second PCR ran for about 6 to 11 cycles. TCRdb reprocessed the 5' RACE reads with MiXCR, giving one entry per CDR3 protein. The repertoire has about 1.4 million distinct CDR3 sequences, approximately 59% of them found once; the top ten carry roughly 7%. Specimen: blood. The receptors derive from a man younger than 35 in good health.

The chain has TRBV20-1 and TRBJ1-5; D gene uncertain. There are 10 residues in the CDR3. Germline V gene lookup returns CDR1 DFQATT and CDR2 SNEGSKA (reference sequence). Trimming removed 5 bases from V and 5 bases from J, with 4 bases in between. The CDR3 coding sequence is TGCAGTGCTGGGGATCAGCCCCAGCATTTT. Protein: CSAGDQPQHF.

The V and J genes are TRBV11-2 and TRBJ1-4; a possible D gene is TRBD1 (5 bases). This CDR3 region has 15 residues. The V end was cut by 1 base, the J end by 8 bases, with 14 bases between. Germline V gives CDR1 SGHAT, CDR2 FQNNGV. In DNA, the CDR3 is TGTGCCAGCAGCTTAGTTCGGGGGTACGGGGAAAAACTGTTTTTT. It encodes CASSLVRGYGEKLFF.

The rearrangement joins TRBV20-1 to TRBJ2-1, with TRBD2 identical over 13 bases. The CDR3 is 17 amino acids. V was clipped by 3 bases and J by 4 bases; unmatched bases: 9. Per the germline V gene, CDR1 is DFQATT and CDR2 is SNEGSKA (reference sequence). CDR3 sequence: CSARGWTSGGTYNEQFF. The CDR3 nucleotides are TGCAGTGCTAGGGGTTGGACTAGCGGGGGAACATACAATGAGCAGTTCTTC.

The gene calls are TRBV12-3 or TRBV12-4 and TRBJ1-5; 7 nucleotides align to TRBD1. The CDR3 length is 14 residues. The ends lost 4 bases at V and 3 bases at J; junction bases unmatched: 3. CDR3 in amino acids: CASSSDRINQPQHF. CDR3 DNA sequence: TGTGCCAGCAGTTCGGACAGGATCAATCAGCCCCAGCATTTT.

This clonotype was counted only a few times. The V gene is TRBV27, the J gene TRBJ2-3; D remains ambiguous. The germline gives CDR1 MNHEY, CDR2 SMNVEV (reference sequence). CDR3 size: 15 residues. Trimming took off 6 bases at V and 6 bases at J, with 19 bases between the two ends. In DNA, the CDR3 is TGTGCCAGCAGGGCCATTAGGCTAAGATTGGATACGCAGTATTTT. Translating it yields CASRAIRLRLDTQYF.

This clonotype appeared a few times. This rearrangement joins TRBV20-1 to TRBJ2-1; no definite D call. The CDR3 is 15 amino acids. CDR1 DFQATT and CDR2 SNEGSKA come from the germline V gene (reference sequence). The V end was cut by 6 bases, the J end by 2 bases, with 17 bases between. The chain's CDR3 is CSAAREWTTYNEQFF. The DNA for the CDR3 is TGCAGTGCCGCACGCGAGTGGACGACCTACAATGAGCAGTTCTTC.

The genes are TRBV7-8 and TRBJ1-2; D ambiguous. The ends were cut back, 5 bases at V and 2 bases at J, with 15 bases in the middle. The CDR3 is 15 amino acids. Germline CDR1 and CDR2: SGHVS and FQNEAQ. The CDR3 DNA follows: TGTGCCAGCAGCCCTTTTTTGACCGGGAACTATGGCTACACCTTC. Protein product: CASSPFLTGNYGYTF.

The gene calls are TRBV24-1 and TRBJ2-7; D is uncertain. Germline V CDR1 and CDR2: KGHDR, SFDVKD. CDR3 length: 16 amino acids. V was shortened by 5 bases and J by 5 bases, with 21 bases between the two germline ends. The CDR3 DNA reads TGTGCCACCAGTGGAGGTTTAAACACCGATCCGGACGAGCAGTACTTC. Translation gives CATSGGLNTDPDEQYF.

In this sample, this clonotype turned up a few times. The V and J genes are TRBV7-9 and TRBJ2-7; D gene uncertain. The V gene's germline CDR1 is SEHNR and CDR2 FQNEAQ (reference sequence). Trimming stripped 3 bases from V and 5 bases from J, with 8 bases between. This CDR3 region has 12 residues. CDR3 coding DNA: TGTGCCAGCAGCTTGGATACGGACGAGCAGTACTTC. This encodes CASSLDTDEQYF.